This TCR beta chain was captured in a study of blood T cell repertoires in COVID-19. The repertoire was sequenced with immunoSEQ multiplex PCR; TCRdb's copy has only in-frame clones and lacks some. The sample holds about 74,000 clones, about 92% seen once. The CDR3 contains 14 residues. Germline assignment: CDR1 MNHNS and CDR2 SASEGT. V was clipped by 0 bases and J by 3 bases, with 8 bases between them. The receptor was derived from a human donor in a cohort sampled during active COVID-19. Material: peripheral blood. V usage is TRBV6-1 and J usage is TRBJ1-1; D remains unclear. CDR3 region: CASSEAWGDTEAFF. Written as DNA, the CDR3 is TGTGCCAGCAGTGAAGCGTGGGGAGACACTGAAGCTTTCTTT.